Listed below are T cell receptor beta chains from one sample, sequenced in a study of blood T cell repertoires in COVID-19. Data came from immunoSEQ multiplex PCR; TCRdb stores just in-frame clones and leaves some out. The table lists over 250,000 clones, around four fifths of them singletons. What was sequenced was peripheral blood. Source of these receptors: a woman in her fifties or sixties who had recovered from COVID-19. Both conserved end residues are part of each CDR3. D genes are given only for firm matches. Rows may omit the clone size; those that give it use once, few, many or a size class.

abundance: .; v_gene: TRBV5-1; d_gene: TRBD1; j_gene: TRBJ1-4; CDR3aa: CASSLAGQATNEKLFF; CDR3nt: TGCGCCAGCAGCTTGGCCGGACAGGCAACTAATGAAAAACTGTTTTTT
abundance: .; v_gene: TRBV19; d_gene: TRBD1; j_gene: TRBJ2-2; CDR3aa: CASRSQGAGTGELFF; CDR3nt: TGTGCCAGTAGGTCACAGGGGGCGGGCACCGGGGAGCTGTTTTTT
abundance: .; v_gene: TRBV7-2; d_gene: .; j_gene: TRBJ2-5; CDR3aa: CASSSESMGGETQYF; CDR3nt: TGTGCCAGCAGCTCCGAGTCTATGGGGGGAGAGACCCAGTACTTC
abundance: .; v_gene: TRBV28; d_gene: .; j_gene: TRBJ1-2; CDR3aa: CASSLDPQGSGAYGYTF; CDR3nt: TGTGCCAGCAGTTTAGACCCACAGGGATCAGGGGCGTATGGCTACACCTTC
abundance: .; v_gene: TRBV28; d_gene: TRBD2; j_gene: TRBJ2-1; CDR3aa: CASRRTSYEQFF; CDR3nt: TGTGCCAGCAGGAGGACTAGTTATGAGCAGTTCTTC
abundance: .; v_gene: TRBV24-1; d_gene: .; j_gene: TRBJ2-5; CDR3aa: CATSPEVGDNQETQYF; CDR3nt: TGTGCCACCAGTCCCGAGGTGGGGGACAACCAAGAGACCCAGTACTTC
abundance: .; v_gene: TRBV20-1; d_gene: .; j_gene: TRBJ1-2; CDR3aa: CSASLPHTNYGYTF; CDR3nt: TGCAGTGCTAGTTTGCCACATACTAACTATGGCTACACCTTC
abundance: once; v_gene: TRBV7-2; d_gene: TRBD1; j_gene: TRBJ2-5; CDR3aa: CASSRDRGETQYF; CDR3nt: TGTGCCAGCAGCCGGGACAGGGGGGAGACCCAGTACTTC
abundance: .; v_gene: TRBV2; d_gene: TRBD1; j_gene: TRBJ1-6; CDR3aa: CASRLTGEARNSPLHF; CDR3nt: TGTGCCAGCAGACTGACAGGGGAGGCGAGAAATTCACCCCTCCACTTT
abundance: .; v_gene: TRBV12-3/TRBV12-4; d_gene: TRBD1; j_gene: TRBJ2-1; CDR3aa: CASRWGQREQFF; CDR3nt: TGTGCCAGCAGGTGGGGACAGAGGGAGCAGTTCTTC
abundance: .; v_gene: TRBV5-1; d_gene: .; j_gene: TRBJ1-3; CDR3aa: CASSSQGSGGNTIYF; CDR3nt: TGCGCCAGCAGCAGTCAGGGGTCCGGCGGAAACACCATATATTTT
abundance: .; v_gene: TRBV28; d_gene: TRBD1; j_gene: TRBJ1-1; CDR3aa: CASSVTGGAEAFF; CDR3nt: TGTGCCAGCAGTGTGACAGGGGGGGCTGAAGCTTTCTTT
abundance: .; v_gene: TRBV4-2; d_gene: .; j_gene: TRBJ2-2; CDR3aa: CASSQDVTGRTGELFF; CDR3nt: TGTGCCAGCAGCCAAGATGTAACAGGGAGAACCGGGGAGCTGTTTTTT
abundance: .; v_gene: TRBV4-1; d_gene: .; j_gene: TRBJ2-7; CDR3aa: CASSQDFFRDTNTPYEQYF; CDR3nt: TGCGCCAGCAGCCAAGATTTCTTCCGGGACACCAACACGCCCTACGAGCAGTACTTC